These T cell receptor beta chains were read from a single sample in a study of monozygotic twins with inflammatory bowel disease. TCRdb reprocessed the 5' RACE reads and keeps a single row for each CDR3 protein, giving no DNA. The sample data list fewer than 550,000 distinct CDR3 sequences. Sequences were obtained from blood. The receptors originated from a human donor with ulcerative colitis or Crohn's disease, or a healthy co-twin of an affected twin (not recorded which). The CDR3 runs from the conserved cysteine through the conserved F or W. Fields, in order: CDR3 protein, J gene, V gene.

CDR3: CASSHIGGQRNQPQHF
J: TRBJ1-5
V: TRBV4-1

CDR3: CASSLRAGTGETQYF
J: TRBJ2-5
V: TRBV5-1

CDR3: CSAHGDRVNSPLHF
J: TRBJ1-6
V: TRBV20-1

CDR3: CASSLASLRGRTQYF
J: TRBJ2-5
V: TRBV7-2

CDR3: CAAWEGTYNEQFF
J: TRBJ2-1
V: TRBV7-9

CDR3: CASSSRTGSKNIQYF
J: TRBJ2-4
V: TRBV5-5

CDR3: CASSGRPQAGELFF
J: TRBJ2-2
V: TRBV6-2/TRBV6-3

CDR3: CSAPSWGSEWEETQYF
J: TRBJ2-5
V: TRBV20-1

CDR3: CASTSFWRTSGEAYQETQYF
J: TRBJ2-5
V: TRBV6-2/TRBV6-3

CDR3: CASSNQGASGANVLTF
J: TRBJ2-6
V: TRBV7-8

CDR3: CSARALAGASGSQYF
J: TRBJ2-5
V: TRBV20-1

CDR3: CASREEGSESYGYTF
J: TRBJ1-2
V: TRBV5-6

CDR3: CASSQDRRGSYNEQFF
J: TRBJ2-1
V: TRBV4-2

CDR3: CASSLKGGGELFF
J: TRBJ2-2
V: TRBV7-2

CDR3: CASSPGQLLEQYF
J: TRBJ2-7
V: TRBV18

CDR3: CSAQWGPQQPQHF
J: TRBJ1-5
V: TRBV29-1

CDR3: CASSRTGQGGYEQYF
J: TRBJ2-7
V: TRBV28

CDR3: CAWSVGGAQNSPLHF
J: TRBJ1-6
V: TRBV30

CDR3: CASSLEAGLMNEQYF
J: TRBJ2-7
V: TRBV5-4

CDR3: CSVEGGGVDYGYTF
J: TRBJ1-2
V: TRBV29-1

CDR3: CSVAGLYGGYTF
J: TRBJ1-2
V: TRBV29-1

CDR3: CASTRTIIYGYTF
J: TRBJ1-2
V: TRBV12-3/TRBV12-4

CDR3: CASSPQARATYEQYF
J: TRBJ2-7
V: TRBV18

CDR3: CASSSHSYEQYF
J: TRBJ2-7
V: TRBV7-2

CDR3: CASSFVTSTTSYNEQFF
J: TRBJ2-1
V: TRBV12-3/TRBV12-4

CDR3: CASSLTQRIIGADTQYF
J: TRBJ2-3
V: TRBV7-2

CDR3: CSARILAGLPDTQYF
J: TRBJ2-3
V: TRBV20-1

CDR3: CATSGWTGNTEAFF
J: TRBJ1-1
V: TRBV15

CDR3: CASSLAPGLSGANVLTF
J: TRBJ2-6
V: TRBV5-1

CDR3: CATSLDRGEKLFF
J: TRBJ1-4
V: TRBV15

CDR3: CAISESPTSGAGETQYF
J: TRBJ2-5
V: TRBV10-3

CDR3: CASSDRQGGTDTQYF
J: TRBJ2-3
V: TRBV6-2/TRBV6-3

CDR3: CASRDSGLIHEQYF
J: TRBJ2-7
V: TRBV27

CDR3: CASSLAEGPYEQYF
J: TRBJ2-7
V: TRBV7-9

CDR3: CASSQQEGPRSGNTIYF
J: TRBJ1-3
V: TRBV4-1

CDR3: CSGGSYYNEQFF
J: TRBJ2-1
V: TRBV20-1

CDR3: CASSSLRGQGDYGYTF
J: TRBJ1-2
V: TRBV11-2

CDR3: CASSQNSELATAFF
J: TRBJ1-1
V: TRBV16

CDR3: CAISIDRAGYNEQFF
J: TRBJ2-1
V: TRBV10-3

CDR3: CASSLDRATYEQYF
J: TRBJ2-7
V: TRBV11-2

CDR3: CASRQADSTDTQYF
J: TRBJ2-3
V: TRBV12-3/TRBV12-4

CDR3: CASSLRDRGLQPQHF
J: TRBJ1-5
V: TRBV28

CDR3: CSGCGNTEAFF
J: TRBJ1-1
V: TRBV29-1

CDR3: CASSEHSGNTIYF
J: TRBJ1-3
V: TRBV6-1

CDR3: CSARRYRDQETQYF
J: TRBJ2-5
V: TRBV20-1

CDR3: CASNQISYEQYF
J: TRBJ2-7
V: TRBV2

CDR3: CASSLRTATYNEQFF
J: TRBJ2-1
V: TRBV5-1